This T cell receptor (beta chain) comes out of a study of Ad26.COV2.S vaccination and SARS-CoV-2 variants. TCRdb keeps only in-frame clones here, not all; method: immunoSEQ multiplex PCR. The sample has hundreds of thousands of clones, about 88% seen once; the top ten hold approximately 11%. Treatment meaning: around 19 received Ad26.COV2.S at low or high dose, single or two shots; about 5 received placebo; per-sample allocation not given. Samples were taken on day 63 after the first vaccine or placebo injection. Sample: peripheral blood, taken in a trial of Ad26.COV2.S vaccine versus placebo. The clonotype was recovered from a person aged 18-65 years who received the Ad26.COV2.S COVID-19 vaccine or a placebo.

The CDR3 loop reads CASSLSRDSSYNSPLHF. The CDR3 nucleotides are TGTGCCAGCAGTTTATCCCGGGACAGCTCCTATAATTCACCCCTCCACTTT. This chain connects TRBV27 to TRBJ1-6; 7 positions agree with TRBD1. V gave up 0 bases and J gave up 0 bases; unmatched junction bases: 2. The germline V gene has CDR1 MNHEY and CDR2 SMNVEV (reference sequence). CDR3 length equals 17 residues.